What follows describes a single T cell receptor beta chain. Its antigen is unknown. The data were taken from a study of Ad26.COV2.S vaccination and SARS-CoV-2 variants. Overall study context: In the study, Ad26.COV2.S was injected intramuscularly once, or twice 56 days apart.

CDR1 is MNHEY, CDR2 SVGAGI, per germline. This CDR3 is 13 amino acids long. V lost 7 bases and J lost 5; bases outside the gene matches: 5. Treatment here: around 19 received Ad26.COV2.S at low or high dose, single or two shots; about 5 received placebo; per-sample allocation not given. After the first vaccine or placebo injection, samples were drawn on day 63. The assay was immunoSEQ multiplex PCR, and TCRdb's table has in-frame clones only and misses some. The sample comprises over 400,000 clones, approximately 90% of which are singletons, and approximately 1.7% rests with the top ten. General study points: Analyses of TCR breadth and depth may have underestimated total T cell responses.

This TCR was sampled from a person between 18 and 65 years old who received the Ad26.COV2.S COVID-19 vaccine or a placebo. This specimen consisted of peripheral blood, obtained in a trial of Ad26.COV2.S vaccine versus placebo. V is TRBV6-5 and J is TRBJ2-7; TRBD1 agrees at 10 bases. CDR3 nucleotide sequence: TGTGCCAGCATAGGACAGGGGGTCGACGAGCAGTACTTC. This translates into CASIGQGVDEQYF.